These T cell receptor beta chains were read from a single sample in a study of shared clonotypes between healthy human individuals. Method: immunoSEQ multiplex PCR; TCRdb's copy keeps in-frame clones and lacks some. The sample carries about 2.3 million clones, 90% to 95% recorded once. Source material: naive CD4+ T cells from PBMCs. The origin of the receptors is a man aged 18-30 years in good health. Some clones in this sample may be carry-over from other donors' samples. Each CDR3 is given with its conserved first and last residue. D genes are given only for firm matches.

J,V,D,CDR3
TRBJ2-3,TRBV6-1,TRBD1,CASSETGDTDTQYF
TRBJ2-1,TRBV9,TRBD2,CASSVGTSGTVSYNEQFF
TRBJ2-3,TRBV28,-,CASSPFTSTDTQYF
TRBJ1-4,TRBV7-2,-,CASSLSGTANEKLFF
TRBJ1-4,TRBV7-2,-,CASSLQGKNEKLFF
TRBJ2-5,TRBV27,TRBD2,CASSLLGGPVGTQYF
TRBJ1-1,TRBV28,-,CASSRRRQFTEAFF
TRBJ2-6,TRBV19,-,CASNQGWWPSGANVLTF
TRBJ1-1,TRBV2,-,CASGAGAMNTEAFF
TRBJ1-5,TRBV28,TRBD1,CASTKLGTGVNQPQHF
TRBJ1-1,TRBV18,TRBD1,CASSSDRGAVNTEAFF
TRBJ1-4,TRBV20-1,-,CSASTQEKLFF
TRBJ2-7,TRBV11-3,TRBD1,CASSSMGQSYEQYF
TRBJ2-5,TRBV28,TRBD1,CASSLLGQGQETQYF
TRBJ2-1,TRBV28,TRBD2,CASSHGLVDNEQFF
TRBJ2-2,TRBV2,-,CASSEWVTGELFF
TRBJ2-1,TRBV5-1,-,CASSSRSGGYNEQFF
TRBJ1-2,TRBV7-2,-,CASSQINYGYTF
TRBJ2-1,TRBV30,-,CAWDLTRTYNEQFF
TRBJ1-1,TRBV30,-,CAWSVQQGVTEAFF